This T cell receptor beta chain originates from a study of shared clonotypes between healthy human individuals. The assay was immunoSEQ multiplex PCR, and TCRdb's table has in-frame clones only and misses some. This table holds 850,000 to 1,100,000 clones, about 80% found once. CD4+ cells yielded CD45RA+ naive and CD45RA-negative memory subsets. General observations from the study: Clonotypes shared by all four donors outscored non-shared clonotypes in generation probability.

About this clone itself: Its target is unknown.

The germline CDR1 and CDR2 sequences are MNHEY and SVGAGI. CDR3 length: 15 amino acids. The V gene lost 6 bases and the J gene lost 3 bases, with 16 bases spanning the gap. The genes are TRBV6-5 and TRBJ2-3; D possibly uses TRBD1 or TRBD2 (5 bases each). The sequenced material came from memory CD4+ T cells from PBMCs. The sample's subset: CD45RA-negative fraction. This TCR was recovered from a man in his late teens or twenties in good health. Some clones in this sample may be carry-over from other donors' samples. CDR3: CASSAGLPGTDTQYF. The DNA of the CDR3 is TGTGCCAGCAGCGCAGGGCTCCCGGGGACAGATACGCAGTATTTT.